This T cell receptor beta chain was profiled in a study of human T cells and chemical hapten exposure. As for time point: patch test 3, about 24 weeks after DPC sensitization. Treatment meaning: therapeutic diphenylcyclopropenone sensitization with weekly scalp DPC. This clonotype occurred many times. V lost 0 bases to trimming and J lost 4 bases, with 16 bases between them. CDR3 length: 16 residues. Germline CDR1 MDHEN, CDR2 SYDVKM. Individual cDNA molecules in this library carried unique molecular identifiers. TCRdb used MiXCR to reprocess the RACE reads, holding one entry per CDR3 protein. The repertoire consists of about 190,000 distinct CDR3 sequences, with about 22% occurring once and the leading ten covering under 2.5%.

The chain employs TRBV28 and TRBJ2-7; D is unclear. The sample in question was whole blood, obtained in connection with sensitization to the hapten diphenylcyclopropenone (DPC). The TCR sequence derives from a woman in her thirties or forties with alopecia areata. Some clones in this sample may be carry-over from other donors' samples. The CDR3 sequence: CASSLWQGRQPYEQYF. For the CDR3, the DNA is TGTGCCAGCAGTTTATGGCAAGGACGGCAACCGTACGAGCAGTACTTC.